The 24 T cell receptor beta chains below come from one sample, sequenced in a study of T-cell memory formation after mild COVID-19. From the 5' RACE reads, TCRdb called clonotypes with MiXCR, one entry per CDR3 protein. The profile shows roughly 310,000 distinct CDR3 sequences, about a sixth of them singletons. Sequenced: PBMCs or a T cell subset sorted from them (not recorded which). The receptors come from a man between 18 and 29 years old who had mild COVID-19 (a few samples of this study predate the infection). Cell type and time point are not known.

The chain links TRBV12-3 or TRBV12-4 to TRBJ2-1; TRBD2 aligns across 8 bases. This CDR3 contains 13 residues. V shed 4 bases, J shed 8 bases, and the junction held 4 bases outside the gene matches. CDR3 sequence: CASSSGGPDEQFF. The CDR3 bases are TGTGCCAGCAGTTCGGGGGGGCCAGATGAGCAGTTCTTC.

This clonotype was picked up a small number of times. The rearrangement joins TRBV9 to TRBJ2-1, with D tentatively TRBD2 (5 bases). This CDR3 is built from 15 residues. V was pared by 5 bases and J by 6 bases, with 18 bases between. CDR1 and CDR2 from the germline V gene are SGDLS and YYNGEE. The CDR3 region has the DNA TGTGCCAGCAGTATAGGTGGTTCGGGGATCAATGAGCAGTTCTTC. Amino acid sequence: CASSIGGSGINEQFF.

The chain links TRBV5-5 to TRBJ2-1; tentatively, D is TRBD1 (5 bases). The germline CDR1 and CDR2 sequences are SGHKS and YYEKEE (reference sequence). The CDR3 is 15 residues long. V was clipped by 1 base and J by 9 bases, with 17 bases between them. CDR3 nucleotides: TGTGCCAGCAGCTTGTCGCCAGGATTACAGGTTGAGCAGTTCTTC. Translation gives CASSLSPGLQVEQFF.

V usage is TRBV9 and J usage is TRBJ2-5; TRBD2 might be the D (5 bases). Trimming removed 3 bases at V and 2 bases at J, with 20 bases between. The germline CDR1 and CDR2 sequences are SGDLS and YYNGEE. The CDR3 covers 17 residues. The CDR3 is CASSARQEDFVQETQYF. In nucleotides, the CDR3 is TGTGCCAGCAGCGCCCGCCAGGAGGATTTCGTACAAGAGACCCAGTACTTC.

The rearrangement joins TRBV9 to TRBJ2-5; 8 bases align to TRBD2. V gave up 4 bases and J gave up 7 bases; unmatched junction bases: 6. The CDR3 is made up of 13 amino acids. Germline V gene data show CDR1 as SGDLS and CDR2 as YYNGEE. CDR3 in DNA: TGTGCCAGCAGCTTAGGACTAGCCGGGACCCAGTACTTC. It encodes CASSLGLAGTQYF.

This clonotype showed up many times. This chain connects TRBV4-3 to TRBJ1-2; 9 bases agree with TRBD1. J lost 4 bases, V lost 4 bases, and 10 bases had no gene match. CDR1 is LGHNA, CDR2 YSLEER, per germline. This CDR3 is built from 16 residues. The CDR3 nucleotides read TGCGCCAGCAGCCGTAAGACAGGGGGAACCTCCTATGGCTACACCTTC. It encodes CASSRKTGGTSYGYTF.

This clonotype was seen more than once but under ten times. The chain uses TRBV3-1 and TRBJ2-5; D assignment may be TRBD1 or TRBD2 (5 bases each). From germline, CDR1 is LGHDT and CDR2 YNNKEL (reference sequence). CDR3 length equals 11 residues. V lost 3 bases to trimming and J lost 12 bases, with 11 bases between them. The CDR3 bases are TGTGCCAGCAGCCACGGGACGGCCAAGTACTTC. It codes for CASSHGTAKYF.

This clonotype was seen only a few times. The rearrangement links TRBV5-1 to TRBJ2-3, with unresolved D. Germline V CDR1 and CDR2: SGHRS, YFSETQ. The ends were cut back, 3 bases at V and 6 bases at J, with 14 bases in the middle. The CDR3 contains 14 residues. CDR3: CASSWRGMQDTQYF. CDR3 sequence (DNA): TGCGCCAGCAGCTGGAGAGGAATGCAGGATACGCAGTATTTT.

This clonotype was recorded only once. The V call is TRBV18, the J call TRBJ2-5; possibly TRBD2 for D (5 bases). V lost 3 bases, J lost 7 bases, and 15 bases lay in between. The CDR3 totals 14 residues. Germline CDR1 KGHSH, CDR2 LQKENI. Here the CDR3 DNA reads TGTGCCAGCTCACCGTCTACTAGGGCGGGGACCCAGTACTTC. Translation: CASSPSTRAGTQYF.

This clonotype was found many times. The CDR3 sequence: CASSLRDRSTDTQYF. CDR3 nucleotide sequence: TGTGCCAGCAGCTTACGGGACAGGTCCACAGATACGCAGTATTTT. The rearrangement joins TRBV7-2 to TRBJ2-3; 8 bases map to TRBD1. The length of the CDR3 is 15 residues. Per the germline V gene, CDR1 is SGHTA and CDR2 is FQGNSA. V gave up 2 bases and J gave up 2 bases; unmatched junction bases: 3.

This clonotype was seen only a few times. The V and J genes are TRBV4-3 and TRBJ1-5; D gene uncertain. The germline gives CDR1 LGHNA, CDR2 YSLEER. V was pared by 0 bases and J by 6 bases, with 12 bases between. The CDR3 has 15 amino acids. Written as DNA, the CDR3 is TGCGCCAGCAGCCAAGATACCGGAAGCCGTCAGCCCCAGCATTTT. Translated, it gives CASSQDTGSRQPQHF.

This clonotype was picked up a small number of times. The chain joins TRBV5-1 to TRBJ2-3, with 13 positions matching TRBD2. The CDR3 length is 15 residues. Losses at the gene ends were 6 bases for V and 3 bases for J; bases not matched to a gene: 4. CDR1 and CDR2 (germline): SGHRS, YFSETQ. The CDR3 is CASTTSGGRTDTQYF. For the CDR3, the DNA is TGCGCCAGCACGACTAGCGGGGGGAGGACAGATACGCAGTATTTT.

There are a few counts of this clonotype. The chain combines TRBV7-2 with TRBJ2-1; TRBD2 aligns across 11 bases. Germline trimming cut 5 bases from V and 6 bases from J; bases unmatched to any gene: 9. From germline, CDR1 is SGHTA and CDR2 FQGNSA. The CDR3 is 16 amino acids. The CDR3 reads CASSLEPGLAANEQFF. CDR3 DNA sequence: TGTGCCAGCAGCCTCGAACCGGGACTAGCGGCCAATGAGCAGTTCTTC.

This chain connects TRBV6-5 to TRBJ2-7; 9 bases are a match to TRBD1. The V segment lost 4 bases and the J segment 3 bases; nucleotides outside the gene matches: 4. The CDR3 covers 14 residues. Germline V gene data show CDR1 as MNHEY and CDR2 as SVGAGI. The CDR3 DNA is TGTGCCAGCAGTTTCGCGACAGGGGGCTACGAGCAGTACTTC. Its translation is CASSFATGGYEQYF.

The rearrangement uses TRBV7-2 and TRBJ2-3; TRBD2 matches at 11 bases. Losses at the gene ends were 0 bases for V and 4 bases for J; bases not matched to a gene: 3. Per germline, CDR1 SGHTA and CDR2 FQGNSA. The CDR3 sequence is 16 residues long. CDR3 nucleotides: TGTGCCAGCAGCTTAGCTAGCGGGGGGGCGTCAGATACGCAGTATTTT. Its translation is CASSLASGGASDTQYF.

The CDR3 DNA reads as TGTGCCAGCAGCCTAGTGGTAGGCGGGCCCCAGCATTTT. Protein: CASSLVVGGPQHF. The V and J genes are TRBV12-3 or TRBV12-4 and TRBJ1-5; D is ambiguous. The length of the CDR3 is 13 residues. V dropped 6 bases and J dropped 9 bases, with 15 bases sitting between them.

The rearrangement joins TRBV7-2 to TRBJ2-3; 8 bases are shared with TRBD1. Germline V gene lookup returns CDR1 SGHTA and CDR2 FQGNSA. Trimming cost V 5 bases and J 5 bases; bases outside gene matches: 6. This CDR3 spans 14 amino acids. This chain's CDR3 is CASSLGQGLDTQYF. CDR3 DNA: TGTGCCAGCAGCCTCGGACAGGGTTTAGATACGCAGTATTTT.

This clonotype was detected only a few times. The chain couples TRBV20-1 to TRBJ2-7; 7 nucleotides agree with TRBD1. With V trimmed by 3 bases and J by 3 bases, 5 bases remained unmatched. The CDR3 is 13 residues long. Germline V CDR1 and CDR2: DFQATT, SNEGSKA (reference sequence). The DNA of the CDR3 is TGCAGTGCTAGTGGGACAGTCTACTACGAGCAGTACTTC. It yields the protein CSASGTVYYEQYF.

The chain links TRBV7-3 to TRBJ1-1; weak D call: TRBD1 (5 bases). This CDR3 comprises 14 residues. Germline assignment: CDR1 SGHTA and CDR2 FQGTGA. Trimming took off 4 bases at V and 8 bases at J, with 17 bases between the two ends. The CDR3 here is CASSSGTSPPEAFF. CDR3 coding DNA: TGTGCCAGCAGCTCCGGGACTTCGCCCCCAGAAGCTTTCTTT.

This clonotype was detected a few times. This chain joins TRBV11-2 and TRBJ2-3; tentatively, D is TRBD2 (7 bases). This CDR3 is built from 17 residues. The germline V gene has CDR1 SGHAT and CDR2 FQNNGV. V lost 9 bases and J 5 bases, leaving 27 bases between the germline ends. CDR3 DNA sequence: TGTGCCAGTCGAGCCCGGGGGGCGCTATCTAACAAAGATACGCAGTATTTT. Translating gives CASRARGALSNKDTQYF.

This CDR3 is CASSLGAGGLNTEAFF. The DNA for the CDR3 is TGTGCCAGCAGCTTAGGGGCGGGGGGATTGAACACTGAAGCTTTCTTT. The chain joins TRBV7-9 to TRBJ1-1, with D possibly matching TRBD1 (5 bases). The germline V and J ends were trimmed by 1 base and 0 bases, with 12 bases remaining between them. Germline assignment: CDR1 SEHNR and CDR2 FQNEAQ (reference sequence). This CDR3 is built from 16 residues.

The genes are TRBV7-2 and TRBJ2-5; D not certain. Germline CDR1 is SGHTA and CDR2 is FQGNSA. Trimming removed 6 bases from V and 1 base from J, with 12 bases in between. This CDR3 spans 14 amino acids. The CDR3 sequence is CASSSGRFQETQYF. The CDR3 nucleotides are TGTGCCAGCAGTTCCGGACGGTTCCAAGAGACCCAGTACTTC.

The chain couples TRBV4-1 to TRBJ1-5, with D unresolved. Trimming took off 1 base at V and 10 bases at J, with 14 bases between the two ends. Germline CDR1 and CDR2: MGHRA and YSYEKL. The CDR3 has 14 residues. Here the CDR3 reads CASSQVPQRQPQHF. The CDR3 nucleotides are TGCGCCAGCAGCCAAGTCCCCCAACGCCAACCCCAGCATTTT.

The V gene is TRBV4-1, the J gene TRBJ2-2; TRBD2 agrees at 8 bases. The germline V gene has CDR1 MGHRA and CDR2 YSYEKL. The CDR3 is 16 residues long. With V trimmed by 4 bases and J by 4 bases, 8 bases remained unmatched. The CDR3 DNA sequence: TGCGCCAGCAGCCCCCCGGGAGGGAGTGGCACCGGGGAGCTGTTTTTT. Protein: CASSPPGGSGTGELFF.